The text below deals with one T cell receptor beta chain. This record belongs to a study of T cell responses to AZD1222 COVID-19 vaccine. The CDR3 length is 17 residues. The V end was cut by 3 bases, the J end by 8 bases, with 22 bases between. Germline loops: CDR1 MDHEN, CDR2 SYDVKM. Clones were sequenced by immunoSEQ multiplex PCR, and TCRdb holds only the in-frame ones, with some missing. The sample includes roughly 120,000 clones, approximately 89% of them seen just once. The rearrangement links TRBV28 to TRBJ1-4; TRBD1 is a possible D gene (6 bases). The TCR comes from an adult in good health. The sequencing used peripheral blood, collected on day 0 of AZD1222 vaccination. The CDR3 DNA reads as TGTGCCAGCAGTTTGACCCCCAGGTCGGGGGCCGGAGAAAAACTGTTTTTT. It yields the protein CASSLTPRSGAGEKLFF.